This TCR beta chain was recorded in a study of CD8 T cells in ankylosing spondylitis. V lost 1 base, J lost 1 base, and 10 bases lay in between. Germline V gene data show CDR1 as SGHTA and CDR2 as FQGNSA. CDR3 length: 15 residues. Construction of TCR beta libraries was performed using quantitative 5'-RACE with molecular barcodes. TCRdb reprocessed the 5' RACE reads via MiXCR and lists one record per CDR3 protein. This repertoire shows fewer than 350,000 distinct CDR3 sequences, about 9.9% found once; its top ten account for roughly 9.5%. This clonotype was seen a few times. Its antigen remains unknown. Study outcomes and limitations: Significant enrichment of disease-linked clones was reportedly seen in matched ankylosing spondylitis synovial fluid. What appeared characteristic of ankylosing spondylitis blood was a TCR beta motif of eight highly homologous variants. Peripheral blood samples showed relatively rare disease-linked clones, and these clones were CD8+.

This receptor was identified in a female donor with ankylosing spondylitis or in good health (not recorded which). This chain uses TRBV7-2 with TRBJ1-1, with D unclear. Sample: blood, either unsorted or a sorted T cell fraction (not recorded which). DNA of the CDR3: TGTGCCAGCAGCTTAGAAGCTGCGGGGAACACTGAAGCTTTCTTT. Translation: CASSLEAAGNTEAFF.